The T cell receptor (beta chain) described here comes from a study of blood T cell repertoires in COVID-19. Study as a whole: Sites across the United States, Italy and Spain contributed samples from acute and convalescent COVID-19. From T cells, B-cell-depleted T cells, or PBMCs came the material, which was cDNA or gDNA.

Unmatched junction bases numbered 6, after V lost 2 bases and J lost 5 bases. The CDR3 totals 15 residues. Germline CDR1 and CDR2: MNHEY and SMNVEV (reference sequence). Authors' methods: Scientists estimated how many nucleated cells there were by amplifying reference gene primers. Using immunoSEQ multiplex PCR, the repertoire was profiled, and TCRdb retains in-frame clones only, with some absent. Clone size and the V and J calls come from that table; the DNA yielded D and trimming. The sample has some 66,000 clones, 70% to 90% seen once. The rearrangement uses TRBV27 and TRBJ2-5; 9 bases align to TRBD2. Sample: peripheral blood. This sequence originates from a woman aged 60-75 years with acute or convalescent COVID-19. As DNA, the CDR3 is TGTGCCAGCAGTTTAGGCGGGAGGGCCTGGGAGACCCAGTACTTC. It translates to CASSLGGRAWETQYF.